This paragraph covers one TCR beta chain sequence. What it binds is unknown. The PCR had 60 Vbeta and 13 Jbeta primers. This table comes from immunoSEQ multiplex PCR, and its TCRdb copy is limited to in-frame clones, with some not included. The sample holds under 200,000 clones, around three quarters seen once. These data originate in a study of cytomegalovirus exposure and HLA in healthy donors. Overall study results and limits: The likely origin of a cluster of highly shared sequence variants was a sequencing artifact. A few chains tied to CMV proved CMV antigen-specific in vitro. Later work associated fewer than 20,000 TCR beta sequences with HLA alleles at 0.05 false discovery rate.

The junction had 8 bases not matched to a gene; V was cut back by 1 base and J by 0 bases. The CDR3 is made up of 18 amino acids. Germline CDR1 is SSHAT and CDR2 is FNYEAQ (reference sequence). This TCR came from a man aged 35-49 years in good health and CMV-seronegative. The specimen was PBMCs. The rearrangement links TRBV7-7 to TRBJ2-2; 7 bases agree with TRBD2. CDR3 nucleotides: TGTGCCAGCAGCTTAGAAGTAGCGGGCGAGACGAACACCGGGGAGCTGTTTTTT. This encodes CASSLEVAGETNTGELFF.